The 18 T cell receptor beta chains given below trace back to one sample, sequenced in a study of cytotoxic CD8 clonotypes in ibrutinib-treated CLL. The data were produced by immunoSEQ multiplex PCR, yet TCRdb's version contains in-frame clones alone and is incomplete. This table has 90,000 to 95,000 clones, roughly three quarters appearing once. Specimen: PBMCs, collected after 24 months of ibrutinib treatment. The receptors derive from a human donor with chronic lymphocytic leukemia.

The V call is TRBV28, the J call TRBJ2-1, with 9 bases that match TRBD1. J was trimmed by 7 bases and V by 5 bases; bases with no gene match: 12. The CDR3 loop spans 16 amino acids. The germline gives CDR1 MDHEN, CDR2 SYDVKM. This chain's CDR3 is CASSRSGTGKKNEQFF. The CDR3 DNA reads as TGTGCCAGCAGTCGATCCGGGACAGGGAAAAAAAATGAGCAGTTCTTC.

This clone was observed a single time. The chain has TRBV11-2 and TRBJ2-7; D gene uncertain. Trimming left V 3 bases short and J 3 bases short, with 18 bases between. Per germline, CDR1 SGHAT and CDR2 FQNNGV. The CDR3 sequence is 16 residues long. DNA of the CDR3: TGTGCCAGCAGCTTGCGAATATCGGCCGGACGCTACGAGCAGTACTTC. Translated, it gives CASSLRISAGRYEQYF. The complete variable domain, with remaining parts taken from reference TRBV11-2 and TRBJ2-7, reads EAGVAQSPRYKIIEKRQSVAFWCNPISGHATLYWYQQILGQGPKLLIQFQNNGVVDDSQLPKDRFSAERLKGVDSTLKIQPAKLEDSAVYLCASSLRISAGRYEQYFGPGTRLTVT.

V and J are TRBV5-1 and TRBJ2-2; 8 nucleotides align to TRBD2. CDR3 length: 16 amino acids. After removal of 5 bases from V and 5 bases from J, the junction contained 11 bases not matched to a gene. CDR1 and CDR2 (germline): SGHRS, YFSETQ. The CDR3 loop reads CASSPGAGGRTGELFF. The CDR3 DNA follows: TGCGCCAGCAGTCCCGGGGCGGGAGGAAGGACCGGGGAGCTGTTTTTT.

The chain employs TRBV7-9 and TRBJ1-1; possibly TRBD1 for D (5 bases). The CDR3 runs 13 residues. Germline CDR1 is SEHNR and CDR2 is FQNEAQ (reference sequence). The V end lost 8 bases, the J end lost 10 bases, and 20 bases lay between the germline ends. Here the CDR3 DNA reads TGTGCCAGCTCCTCTTCTGGGGGGACGGGAGCTTTCTTT. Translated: CASSSSGGTGAFF.

The CDR3 protein is CASSREGQGAFEAFF. The CDR3 DNA sequence: TGTGCCAGCTCACGAGAGGGACAGGGGGCGTTTGAAGCTTTCTTT. The V gene is TRBV18, the J gene TRBJ1-1; 12 bases fit TRBD1. Per germline, CDR1 KGHSH and CDR2 LQKENI. The trim removed 4 bases at V and 7 bases at J, leaving 7 bases unmatched. This CDR3 has 15 residues.

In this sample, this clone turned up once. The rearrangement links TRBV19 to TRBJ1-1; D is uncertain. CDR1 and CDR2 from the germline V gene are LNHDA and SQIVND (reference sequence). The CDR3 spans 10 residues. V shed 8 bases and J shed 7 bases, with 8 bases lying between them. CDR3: CASVGGEAFF. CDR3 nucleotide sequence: TGTGCCAGTGTTGGTGGTGAAGCTTTCTTT.

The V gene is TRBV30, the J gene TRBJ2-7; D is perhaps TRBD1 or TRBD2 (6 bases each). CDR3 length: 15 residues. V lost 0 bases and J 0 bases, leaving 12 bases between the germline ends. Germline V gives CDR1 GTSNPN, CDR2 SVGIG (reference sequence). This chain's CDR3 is CAWSVWGAGSYEQYF. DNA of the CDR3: TGTGCCTGGAGTGTTTGGGGGGCCGGCTCCTACGAGCAGTACTTC.

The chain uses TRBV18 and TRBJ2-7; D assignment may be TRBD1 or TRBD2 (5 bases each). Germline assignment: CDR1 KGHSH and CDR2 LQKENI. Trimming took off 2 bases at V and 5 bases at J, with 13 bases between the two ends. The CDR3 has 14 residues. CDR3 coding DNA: TGTGCCAGCTCACCAGGGACCAAGGGGAACGAGCAGTACTTC. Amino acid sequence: CASSPGTKGNEQYF.

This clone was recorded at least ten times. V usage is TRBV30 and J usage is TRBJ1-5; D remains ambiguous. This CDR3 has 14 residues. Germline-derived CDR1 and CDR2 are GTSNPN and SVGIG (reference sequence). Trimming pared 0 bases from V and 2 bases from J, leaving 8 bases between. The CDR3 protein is CAWSVGGGNQPQHF. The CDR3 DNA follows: TGTGCCTGGAGTGTAGGAGGAGGCAATCAGCCCCAGCATTTT.

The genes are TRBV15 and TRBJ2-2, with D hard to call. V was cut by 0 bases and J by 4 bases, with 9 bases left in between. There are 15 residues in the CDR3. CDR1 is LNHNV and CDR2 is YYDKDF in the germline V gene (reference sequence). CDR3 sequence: CATSRDLHSTGELFF. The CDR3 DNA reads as TGTGCCACCAGCAGAGATCTCCACTCCACCGGGGAGCTGTTTTTT.

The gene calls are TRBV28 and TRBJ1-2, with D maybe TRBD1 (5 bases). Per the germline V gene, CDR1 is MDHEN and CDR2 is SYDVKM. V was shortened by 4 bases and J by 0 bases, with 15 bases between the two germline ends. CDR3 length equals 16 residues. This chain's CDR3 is CASSSLYRPPNYGYTF. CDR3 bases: TGTGCCAGCAGTTCCCTTTACAGGCCCCCTAACTATGGCTACACCTTC.

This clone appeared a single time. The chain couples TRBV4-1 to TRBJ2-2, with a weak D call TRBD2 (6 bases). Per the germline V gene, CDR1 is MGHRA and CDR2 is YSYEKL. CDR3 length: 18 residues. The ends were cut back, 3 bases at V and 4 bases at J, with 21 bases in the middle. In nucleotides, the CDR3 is TGCGCCAGCAGCCAGGATCGCGGGACCCCGGGATCCACCGGGGAGCTGTTTTTT. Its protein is CASSQDRGTPGSTGELFF.

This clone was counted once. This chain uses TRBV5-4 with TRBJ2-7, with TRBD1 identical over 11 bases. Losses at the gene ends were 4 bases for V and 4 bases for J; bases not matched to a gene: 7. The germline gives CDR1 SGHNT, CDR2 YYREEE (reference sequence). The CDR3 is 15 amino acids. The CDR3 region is CASSPIGTGGYEQYF. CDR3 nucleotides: TGTGCCAGCAGCCCCATCGGGACAGGGGGGTACGAGCAGTACTTC. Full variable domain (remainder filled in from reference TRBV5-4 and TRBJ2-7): ETGVTQSPTHLIKTRGQQVTLRCSSQSGHNTVSWYQQALGQGPQFIFQYYREEENGRGNFPPRFSGLQFPNYSSELNVNALELDDSALYLCASSPIGTGGYEQYFGPGTRLTVT.

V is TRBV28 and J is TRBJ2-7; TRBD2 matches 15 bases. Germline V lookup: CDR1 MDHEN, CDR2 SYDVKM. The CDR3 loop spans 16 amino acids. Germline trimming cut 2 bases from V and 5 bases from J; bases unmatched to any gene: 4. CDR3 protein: CASSLGLAGGLHEQYF. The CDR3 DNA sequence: TGTGCCAGCAGTTTAGGACTAGCGGGAGGGCTCCACGAGCAGTACTTC.

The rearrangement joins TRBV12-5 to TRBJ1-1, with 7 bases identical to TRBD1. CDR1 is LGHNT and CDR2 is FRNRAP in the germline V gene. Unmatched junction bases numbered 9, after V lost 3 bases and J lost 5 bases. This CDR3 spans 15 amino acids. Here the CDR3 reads CASGFPTGIRTEAFF. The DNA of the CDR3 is TGTGCTAGTGGTTTCCCGACAGGGATTCGTACTGAAGCTTTCTTT.

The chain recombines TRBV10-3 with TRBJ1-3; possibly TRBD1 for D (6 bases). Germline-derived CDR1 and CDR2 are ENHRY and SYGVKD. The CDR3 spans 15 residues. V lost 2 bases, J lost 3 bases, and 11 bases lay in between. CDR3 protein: CAISETHRVGNTIYF. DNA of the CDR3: TGTGCCATCAGTGAGACCCACAGGGTTGGAAACACCATATATTTT.

The CDR3 region is CASSLGRGNEKLFF. The CDR3 nucleotides read TGTGCCAGCAGCTTAGGCAGGGGTAATGAAAAACTGTTTTTT. This sequence joins TRBV13 and TRBJ1-4; D might be TRBD1 (6 bases). The CDR3 spans 14 residues. Looked up from germline, CDR1 is PRHDT and CDR2 is FYEKMQ (reference sequence). Trimming took 0 bases from V and 4 from J, leaving 6 bases between them.

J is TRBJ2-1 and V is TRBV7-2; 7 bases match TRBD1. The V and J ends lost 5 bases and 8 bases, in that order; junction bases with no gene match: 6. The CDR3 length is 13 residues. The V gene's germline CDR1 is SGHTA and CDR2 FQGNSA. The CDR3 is CASSRQGGDEQFF. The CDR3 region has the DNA TGTGCCAGCAGCCGCCAAGGGGGCGATGAGCAGTTCTTC.